One sample yielded the 13 T cell receptor beta chains listed below, sequenced in a study of cytomegalovirus exposure and HLA in healthy donors. Amplification used 60 Vbeta primers and 13 Jbeta primers. Here immunoSEQ multiplex PCR was the method, and the copy in TCRdb shows in-frame clones only, minus some. The repertoire holds approximately 88,000 clones, with around 78% as singletons. Sample: PBMCs. The receptors were gathered from a man in his late teens or twenties in good health and CMV-seropositive.

The rearrangement links TRBV2 to TRBJ1-5; perhaps TRBD1 as D (5 bases). CDR3 size: 11 residues. V lost 3 bases, J lost 11 bases, and 8 bases lay in between. Germline-derived CDR1 and CDR2 are SNHLY and FYNNEI. CDR3 sequence reads: CASSDPGAQHF. CDR3 in DNA: TGTGCCAGCAGTGATCCGGGGGCCCAGCATTTT. Supplemented by reference TRBV2 and TRBJ1-5, the full variable domain reads EPEVTQTPSHQVTQMGQEVILRCVPISNHLYFYWYRQILGQKVEFLVSFYNNEISEKSEIFDDQFSVERPDGSNFTLKIRSTKLEDSAMYFCASSDPGAQHFGDGTRLSIL.

The chain recombines TRBV10-2 with TRBJ1-2; D uncertain. This CDR3 is built from 13 residues. The V end was cut by 6 bases, the J end by 4 bases, with 12 bases between. Germline values: CDR1 WSHSY, CDR2 SAAADI. The CDR3 region has the DNA TGCGCCAGCAGCCCCCAAGTAGCCTATGGCTACACCTTC. As protein: CASSPQVAYGYTF.

The chain employs TRBV5-4 and TRBJ2-1; no clear D gene. Germline lookup yields CDR1 SGHNT and CDR2 YYREEE (reference sequence). The CDR3 totals 13 residues. V lost 4 bases, J lost 5 bases, and 10 bases lay in between. CDR3 coding DNA: TGTGCCAGCAGCCCGGGTAACGACAATGAGCAGTTCTTC. Its translation: CASSPGNDNEQFF.

The rearrangement joins TRBV5-4 to TRBJ2-7; D possibly corresponds to TRBD1 (5 bases). V gave up 0 bases and J gave up 2 bases, with 6 bases separating them. The CDR3 sequence is 13 residues long. Per germline, CDR1 SGHNT and CDR2 YYREEE (reference sequence). The CDR3 DNA follows: TGTGCCAGCAGCTTGGGGACAACCTACGAGCAGTACTTC. Its protein product is CASSLGTTYEQYF.

The rearrangement joins TRBV6-5 to TRBJ2-7; D perhaps matches TRBD1 (6 bases). The CDR3 contains 14 residues. V dropped 6 bases and J dropped 3 bases, with 15 bases sitting between them. Germline-derived CDR1 and CDR2 are MNHEY and SVGAGI. As DNA, the CDR3 is TGTGCCAGCAGCCTACGTGGACAGTACTACGAGCAGTACTTC. Amino acids: CASSLRGQYYEQYF.

This clone was observed a few times. The chain carries TRBV2 and TRBJ2-7; D is uncertain. The V end was cut by 4 bases, the J end by 2 bases, with 9 bases between. CDR1 is SNHLY and CDR2 is FYNNEI in the germline V gene. CDR3 size: 13 residues. CDR3 DNA: TGTGCCAGCAGTGGGGCACAGACCTACGAGCAGTACTTC. Its protein product is CASSGAQTYEQYF. The complete variable domain, with remaining parts taken from reference TRBV2 and TRBJ2-7, reads EPEVTQTPSHQVTQMGQEVILRCVPISNHLYFYWYRQILGQKVEFLVSFYNNEISEKSEIFDDQFSVERPDGSNFTLKIRSTKLEDSAMYFCASSGAQTYEQYFGPGTRLTVT.

The chain joins TRBV15 to TRBJ2-3; D uncertain. The CDR3 extends over 15 amino acids. Trimming cost V 0 bases and J 2 bases, with 9 bases left between them. Looked up from germline, CDR1 is LNHNV and CDR2 is YYDKDF (reference sequence). The CDR3 spells CATSRDRGYTDTQYF. As DNA, the CDR3 is TGTGCCACCAGCAGAGATCGAGGATACACAGATACGCAGTATTTT.

The chain recombines TRBV27 with TRBJ2-7; TRBD2 matches at 12 bases. The V gene end was trimmed by 10 bases and the J gene end by 5 bases; junction bases not matched to a gene: 6. The CDR3 extends over 13 amino acids. The germline V gene has CDR1 MNHEY and CDR2 SMNVEV (reference sequence). The CDR3 region has the DNA TGTGCCACAAGACTAGCGGGAGCCCACGAGCAGTACTTC. It codes for CATRLAGAHEQYF.

The chain combines TRBV19 with TRBJ1-4; D not resolved. The CDR3 consists of 13 residues. V was pared by 10 bases and J by 4 bases, with 13 bases between. Germline values: CDR1 LNHDA, CDR2 SQIVND (reference sequence). This chain's CDR3 is CATTTDHNEKLFF. The DNA of the CDR3 is TGTGCCACCACCACAGACCATAATGAAAAACTGTTTTTT. Based on the CDR3 plus reference TRBV19 and TRBJ1-4, the full variable domain is DGGITQSPKYLFRKEGQNVTLSCEQNLNHDAMYWYRQDPGQGLRLIYYSQIVNDFQKGDIAEGYSVSREKKESFPLTVTSAQKNPTAFYLCATTTDHNEKLFFGSGTQLSVL.

V and J are TRBV25-1 and TRBJ1-5, with no clear D. This CDR3 region has 13 residues. V was cut by 2 bases and J by 5 bases, with 7 bases left in between. Germline CDR1 MGHDK, CDR2 SYGVNS. The CDR3 loop is CASSENLYQPQHF. The CDR3 DNA reads as TGTGCCAGCAGTGAAAATCTCTATCAGCCCCAGCATTTT.

This clone is categorized as medium-sized. This chain joins TRBV7-8 and TRBJ2-1, with D possibly TRBD2 on 6 matching bases. The CDR3 is 13 amino acids. Deletions cut 2 bases from V and 8 bases from J, with 10 bases between. Per the germline V gene, CDR1 is SGHVS and CDR2 is FQNEAQ. The CDR3 spells CASSLRERDEQFF. DNA for the CDR3: TGTGCCAGCAGCTTACGGGAGAGGGATGAGCAGTTCTTC.

This clone was observed a few times. CDR3 sequence (DNA): TGTGCCAGCAGTTACTCGAGGGGGGGGACTGAAGCTTTCTTT. Translation gives CASSYSRGGTEAFF. The gene calls are TRBV6-5 and TRBJ1-1; D perhaps matches TRBD1 (6 bases). Germline assignment: CDR1 MNHEY and CDR2 SVGAGI. V was shortened by 0 bases and J by 5 bases, with 10 bases between the two germline ends. The CDR3 runs 14 residues.

V gene TRBV7-9 combines with J gene TRBJ2-7; D unclear. With 4 bases removed from V and 2 bases from J, the gap between germline ends came to 9 bases. Germline V CDR1 and CDR2: SEHNR, FQNEAQ (reference sequence). The CDR3 runs 13 residues. The CDR3 region is CASSSPRAYEQYF. Written as DNA, the CDR3 is TGTGCCAGCAGCTCCCCCCGGGCCTACGAGCAGTACTTC.